This T cell receptor (beta chain) was profiled in a study of shared clonotypes between healthy human individuals. Germline CDR1 is MGHDK and CDR2 is SYGVNS. The V and J ends lost 3 bases and 8 bases respectively, with 13 bases between them. This CDR3 has 14 amino acids. As regards this clone: Antigen specificity is unknown.

Here immunoSEQ multiplex PCR was the method, and the copy in TCRdb shows in-frame clones only, minus some. The table records about 580,000 clones, roughly 98% of them present only once. Only CD45RO-negative cells positively selected for CCR7 counted as naive CD8 cells, so terminally differentiated effector memory CD45RA+ cells were excluded. General observations from the study: The represented genetic and exposure-history diversity was limited by the small number of donors.

The chain links TRBV25-1 to TRBJ1-4, with D perhaps matching TRBD1 (6 bases). Sequenced material: naive CD8+ T cells sorted from blood. The source is a man aged 25 to 45 in good health. This chain's CDR3 is CASSDYGGREKLFF. The CDR3 nucleotides read TGTGCCAGCAGTGATTATGGGGGCAGGGAAAAACTGTTTTTT.